The 21 T cell receptor beta chains listed next were all sequenced from one sample in a study of blood T cell repertoires in COVID-19. Generated by immunoSEQ multiplex PCR, the TCRdb table keeps only in-frame clones and is missing some. This sample carries tens of thousands of clones, 79% of them seen once, and the ten largest clones take around 27%. Source material: peripheral blood. These receptors originate from a man aged 60 to 69 with active or convalescent COVID-19.

This clone was detected a few times. The V gene is TRBV29-1, the J gene TRBJ2-7; 10 bases fit TRBD1. The CDR3 spans 12 residues. V trimming: 7 bases; J trimming: 4 bases; junction bases outside the gene matches: 4. Germline CDR1 reads SQVTM; CDR2 reads ANQGSEA. The CDR3 nucleotides read TGCAGCGAGACAGGGGGCGTTTACGAGCAGTACTTC. Translating it yields CSETGGVYEQYF.

The rearrangement joins TRBV24-1 to TRBJ2-5; D possibly corresponds to TRBD2 (6 bases). CDR1 and CDR2 (germline): KGHDR, SFDVKD. V was cut by 6 bases and J by 0 bases, with 16 bases left in between. The CDR3 consists of 16 residues. The CDR3 protein is CATSPTGGAHQETQYF. Written as DNA, the CDR3 is TGTGCCACCAGTCCCACTGGCGGGGCCCACCAAGAGACCCAGTACTTC.

The chain uses TRBV15 and TRBJ2-1; the match to TRBD2 covers 8 bases. CDR3 length: 16 residues. CDR1 is LNHNV, CDR2 YYDKDF, per germline (reference sequence). V lost 1 base, J lost 2 bases, and 4 bases stayed unmatched. The CDR3 protein is CATSRAAGGPYNEQFF. The CDR3 DNA sequence: TGTGCCACCAGCAGAGCTGCGGGGGGCCCCTACAATGAGCAGTTCTTC.

The chain employs TRBV25-1 and TRBJ2-3, with 12 bases aligning to TRBD2. Trimming took 2 bases from V and 6 from J; bases not matched to a gene: 9. Germline CDR1 is MGHDK and CDR2 is SYGVNS. This CDR3 contains 17 residues. The CDR3 bases are TGTGCCAGCAGTGAACTCGGGCTAGCGGGGGGGGCGGATACGCAGTATTTT. Its translation is CASSELGLAGGADTQYF.

In nucleotides, the CDR3 is TGTGCCAGCAGGAGAGTGACAGGGGGCGGGGAGCAGTACTTC. Its translation: CASRRVTGGGEQYF. This chain uses TRBV2 with TRBJ2-7; TRBD1 agrees at 10 bases. This CDR3 contains 14 residues. Losses at the gene ends were 6 bases for V and 7 bases for J; bases not matched to a gene: 9. Germline V gene lookup returns CDR1 SNHLY and CDR2 FYNNEI. Full variable domain (remainder filled in from reference TRBV2 and TRBJ2-7): EPEVTQTPSHQVTQMGQEVILRCVPISNHLYFYWYRQILGQKVEFLVSFYNNEISEKSEIFDDQFSVERPDGSNFTLKIRSTKLEDSAMYFCASRRVTGGGEQYFGPGTRLTVT.

The J gene is TRBJ2-1, the V gene TRBV2, with unresolved D. The CDR3 is made up of 11 amino acids. Germline values: CDR1 SNHLY, CDR2 FYNNEI. V lost 3 bases to trimming and J lost 8 bases, with 5 bases between them. The CDR3 loop reads CASSDMYEQFF. The CDR3 nucleotides read TGTGCCAGCAGTGATATGTATGAGCAGTTCTTC.

In this sample, this clone turned up once. The V gene is TRBV2, the J gene TRBJ1-2, with a possible D match to TRBD1 (5 bases). CDR1 and CDR2 from the germline V gene are SNHLY and FYNNEI. Trimming took 3 bases from V and 7 from J, leaving 15 bases between them. The CDR3 contains 14 residues. The CDR3: CASSELAGLGGYTF. The CDR3 region has the DNA TGTGCCAGCAGTGAGTTGGCAGGGCTGGGTGGCTACACCTTC.

The genes are TRBV18 and TRBJ2-1; 11 nucleotides line up with TRBD2. J lost 15 bases, V lost 1 base, and 8 bases had no gene match. CDR3 size: 14 residues. The germline V gene has CDR1 KGHSH and CDR2 LQKENI. The CDR3 here is CASSPLSGGALPFF. The CDR3 DNA reads TGTGCCAGCTCACCACTTAGCGGGGGGGCCTTGCCGTTCTTC. The whole variable domain, filled in from reference TRBV18 and TRBJ2-1, reads NAGVMQNPRHLVRRRGQEARLRCSPMKGHSHVYWYRQLPEEGLKFMVYLQKENIIDESGMPKERFSAEFPKEGPSILRIQQVVRGDSAAYFCASSPLSGGALPFFGPGTRLTVL.

The gene calls are TRBV5-1 and TRBJ2-3, with D uncertain. V lost 0 bases to trimming and J lost 4 bases, with 9 bases between them. Looked up from germline, CDR1 is SGHRS and CDR2 is YFSETQ. The CDR3 consists of 14 residues. The CDR3: CASSLEAYSDTQYF. The CDR3 DNA reads TGCGCCAGCAGCTTGGAAGCTTATTCAGATACGCAGTATTTT.

The genes are TRBV4-2 and TRBJ2-5; tentative D call: TRBD2 (7 bases). The CDR3 extends over 16 amino acids. Per germline, CDR1 LGHNA and CDR2 YNFKEQ. Trimming pared 4 bases from V and 5 bases from J, leaving 20 bases between. The CDR3 reads CASSPTGGPGPETQYF. The CDR3, as DNA: TGTGCCAGCAGCCCCACGGGGGGCCCGGGGCCGGAGACCCAGTACTTC.

V usage is TRBV12-1 and J usage is TRBJ2-3; whether TRBD1, the table's D call, matches the DNA was not checked. TRBV12-1 counts as a pseudogene. CDR3 length: 14 residues. CDR3 in amino acids: CASSFADRGDTQYF. CDR3 sequence (DNA): TGTGCCAGCAGCTTTGCGGACAGGGGGGATACGCAGTATTTT.

The CDR3 region is CAWSQTGGDYRGQPQHF. CDR3 nucleotides: TGTGCCTGGAGTCAGACAGGGGGCGATTACAGGGGTCAGCCCCAGCATTTT. The V call is TRBV30, the J call TRBJ1-5; TRBD1 matches 10 bases. Germline V gene data show CDR1 as GTSNPN and CDR2 as SVGIG (reference sequence). This CDR3 spans 17 amino acids. V lost 2 bases to trimming and J lost 6 bases; unmatched junction nucleotides: 13.

The J gene is TRBJ2-7, the V gene TRBV3-1 (or the pseudogene TRBV3-2); tentative D call: TRBD1 (6 bases). Trimming took 4 bases from V and 5 from J, leaving 18 bases between them. The germline V gene encodes CDR1 LGHDT and CDR2 YNNKEL (reference sequence). CDR3 size: 15 residues. The CDR3 sequence: CASSPRTASSHEQYF. CDR3 DNA: TGTGCCAGCAGCCCCAGGACAGCCTCATCCCACGAGCAGTACTTC.

The chain employs TRBV2 and TRBJ2-3; D is ambiguous. Trimming cost V 8 bases and J 0 bases, with 12 bases left between them. Germline V gives CDR1 SNHLY, CDR2 FYNNEI. The CDR3 totals 14 residues. The CDR3 is CASEQQSSTDTQYF. Written as DNA, the CDR3 is TGTGCCAGCGAACAACAGTCTAGCACAGATACGCAGTATTTT.

The chain is built from TRBV2 and TRBJ2-3; TRBD2 might be the D (5 bases). Germline CDR1 is SNHLY and CDR2 is FYNNEI. V lost 5 bases to trimming and J lost 2 bases, with 11 bases between them. This CDR3 has 14 amino acids. CDR3 sequence: CASSSDSPTDTQYF. DNA for the CDR3: TGTGCCAGCAGTTCGGACTCCCCCACAGATACGCAGTATTTT.

The genes are TRBV18 and TRBJ2-1, with D possibly TRBD1 on 5 matching bases. The V and J ends lost 3 bases and 10 bases respectively, with 10 bases between them. CDR3 size: 12 residues. CDR1 and CDR2 from the germline V gene are KGHSH and LQKENI. The CDR3 bases are TGTGCCAGCTCACCGCCTAGGGGCGAGCAGTTCTTC. Amino acids: CASSPPRGEQFF.

The chain links TRBV18 to TRBJ1-2; tentatively, D is TRBD1 (5 bases). From germline, CDR1 is KGHSH and CDR2 LQKENI. Trimming cost V 3 bases and J 2 bases, with 16 bases left between them. There are 16 residues in the CDR3. The CDR3 region has the DNA TGTGCCAGCTCACCTTCTCCGGGGGAGTACAACTATGGCTACACCTTC. This gives the protein CASSPSPGEYNYGYTF.

V gene TRBV5-1 combines with J gene TRBJ1-1, with 7 bases aligning to TRBD1. Germline V CDR1 and CDR2: SGHRS, YFSETQ. The V segment lost 4 bases and the J segment 0 bases; nucleotides outside the gene matches: 6. The CDR3 loop spans 15 amino acids. The CDR3 is CASSQGGLLNTEAFF. CDR3 DNA: TGCGCCAGCAGCCAAGGGGGCCTCCTGAACACTGAAGCTTTCTTT.

The chain uses TRBV7-8 and TRBJ2-7, with D maybe TRBD1 (6 bases). V was trimmed by 1 base and J by 2 bases, leaving 12 bases between them. The CDR3 consists of 15 residues. Germline V CDR1 and CDR2: SGHVS, FQNEAQ. CDR3 nucleotides: TGTGCCAGCAGCTTAGGGGTCCCAGGGGCCTACGAGCAGTACTTC. This sequence encodes CASSLGVPGAYEQYF.

This clone was detected only a few times. The rearrangement uses TRBV18 and TRBJ1-2; D might be TRBD1 (6 bases). CDR3 length equals 13 residues. CDR1 is KGHSH, CDR2 LQKENI, per germline. Trimming removed 3 bases at V and 8 bases at J, with 13 bases between. CDR3 in amino acids: CASSPQGSLGYTF. The CDR3 DNA is TGTGCCAGCTCACCTCAGGGGAGTCTCGGCTACACCTTC.

The V gene is TRBV4-2, the J gene TRBJ2-5, with 10 bases fitting TRBD2. The length of the CDR3 is 15 residues. After removal of 4 bases from V and 5 bases from J, the junction contained 7 bases not matched to a gene. Per germline, CDR1 LGHNA and CDR2 YNFKEQ. The CDR3 region has the DNA TGTGCCAGCAGCCCCCTAGCGGGGGTGCGGGAGACCCAGTACTTC. The encoded protein is CASSPLAGVRETQYF.